This TCR beta chain was identified in a study of blood T cells in healthy people across ages. Study observations and caveats: Naive CD4+ cells and diversity were both higher in long-lived donors than in aged donors.

The V gene lost 4 bases and the J gene lost 0 bases, with 10 bases spanning the gap. The CDR3 length is 14 residues. Looked up from germline, CDR1 is SQVTM and CDR2 is ANQGSEA. Caucasian individuals from Russia who were healthy and aged roughly 6 to 95 acted as donors. A second PCR, run for roughly 7 to 11 cycles, used a sample-barcoded 5' primer plus a J-beta primer mix. TCRdb re-analysed the 5' RACE reads in MiXCR, keeping a single row per CDR3 protein. The table records hundreds of thousands of distinct CDR3 sequences, around 31% of them present only once. A note on this clonotype: Its antigen is not known.

Sequencing was done on a sample of blood. The receptor's source is an elderly woman in good health. The V and J genes are TRBV29-1 and TRBJ1-3; D might be TRBD1 (5 bases). CDR3 loop: CSVGNRNSGNTIYF. The DNA of the CDR3 is TGCAGCGTTGGCAACAGGAACTCTGGAAACACCATATATTTT.